This TCR beta chain appears in the sequencing data of a study of blood T cells in healthy people across ages. Trimming left V 4 bases short and J 4 bases short, with 8 bases between. CDR3 length: 12 residues. Then a second PCR, running roughly 7 to 11 cycles, was carried out with a sample-barcoded 5' primer and a J-beta primer mix. A single record per CDR3 protein comes from TCRdb applying MiXCR to the 5' RACE reads. This repertoire shows approximately 1.5 million distinct CDR3 sequences, almost 35% found once; its top ten account for about 11%. The clonotype originates from a woman in her 30s in good health. The sequencing sample was made of blood. The V call is TRBV12-3 or TRBV12-4, the J call TRBJ2-7, with D perhaps matching TRBD1 (6 bases). CDR3 amino acids: CASSWQGYEQYF. The CDR3, as DNA: TGTGCCAGCAGTTGGCAGGGGTACGAGCAGTACTTC.